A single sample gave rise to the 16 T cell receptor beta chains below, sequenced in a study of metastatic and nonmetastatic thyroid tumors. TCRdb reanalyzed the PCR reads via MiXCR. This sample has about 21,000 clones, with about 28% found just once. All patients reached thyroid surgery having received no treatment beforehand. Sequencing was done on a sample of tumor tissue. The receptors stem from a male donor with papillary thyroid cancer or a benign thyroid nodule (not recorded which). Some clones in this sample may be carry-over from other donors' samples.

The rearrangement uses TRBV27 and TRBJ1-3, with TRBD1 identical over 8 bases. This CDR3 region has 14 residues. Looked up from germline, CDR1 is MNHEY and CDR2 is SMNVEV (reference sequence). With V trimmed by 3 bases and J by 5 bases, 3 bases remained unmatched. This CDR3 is CASSLAGGRNTIYF. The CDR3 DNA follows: TGTGCCAGCAGTTTGGCAGGGGGCCGAAACACCATATATTTT.

For the CDR3, the DNA is TGTGCCAGCAGTTTGCCTAGCGGGGGGCCGACCCTTTACAATGAGCAGTTCTTC. Translating gives CASSLPSGGPTLYNEQFF. V gene TRBV27 combines with J gene TRBJ2-1, with TRBD2 matching over 11 bases. The CDR3 totals 18 residues. Germline V gene data show CDR1 as MNHEY and CDR2 as SMNVEV (reference sequence). The V and J ends lost 3 bases and 4 bases, in that order; junction bases with no gene match: 11.

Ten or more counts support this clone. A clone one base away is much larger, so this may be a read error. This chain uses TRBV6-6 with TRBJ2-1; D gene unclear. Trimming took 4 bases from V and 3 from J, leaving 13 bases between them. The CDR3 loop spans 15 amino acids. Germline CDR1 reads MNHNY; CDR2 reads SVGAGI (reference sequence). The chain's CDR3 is CASSSRATYYNEQFF. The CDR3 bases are TGTGCCAGCAGTTCTCGGGCTACTTACTACAATGAGCAGTTCTTC.

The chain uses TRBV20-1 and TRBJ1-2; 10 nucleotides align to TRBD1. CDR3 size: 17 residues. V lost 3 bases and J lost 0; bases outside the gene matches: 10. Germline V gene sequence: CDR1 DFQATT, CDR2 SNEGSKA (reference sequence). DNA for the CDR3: TGCAGTGCTAGGGTCGAGAGGACAGGGGGAACTAACTATGGCTACACCTTC. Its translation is CSARVERTGGTNYGYTF.

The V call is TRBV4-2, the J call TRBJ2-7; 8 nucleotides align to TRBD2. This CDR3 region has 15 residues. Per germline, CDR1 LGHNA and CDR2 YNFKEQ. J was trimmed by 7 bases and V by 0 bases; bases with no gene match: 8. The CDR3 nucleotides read TGTGCCAGCAGCCAAGAGTCAGCGGGAGTTGAAGAGCAGTACTTC. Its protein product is CASSQESAGVEEQYF.

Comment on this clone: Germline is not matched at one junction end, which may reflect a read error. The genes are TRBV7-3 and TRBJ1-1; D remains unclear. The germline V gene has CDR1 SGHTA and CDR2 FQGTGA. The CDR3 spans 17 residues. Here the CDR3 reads CASSLQRARGFNTEAFF. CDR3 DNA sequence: TGTGCCAGCAGCTTACAGCGGGCGCGGGGATTTAACACTGAGGCTTTCTTT.

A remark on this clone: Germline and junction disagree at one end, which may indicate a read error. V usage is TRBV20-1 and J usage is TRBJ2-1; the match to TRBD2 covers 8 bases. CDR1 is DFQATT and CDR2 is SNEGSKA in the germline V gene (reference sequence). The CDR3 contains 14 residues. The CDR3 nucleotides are TGCAGTGCTAGGGTAGCGGGGTCGTACAATGAACAGTTCTTC. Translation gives CSARVAGSYNEQFF.

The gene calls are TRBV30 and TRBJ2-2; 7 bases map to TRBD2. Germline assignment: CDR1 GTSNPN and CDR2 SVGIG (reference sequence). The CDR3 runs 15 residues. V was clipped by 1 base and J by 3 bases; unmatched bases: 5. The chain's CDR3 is CAWSEGGGDTGELFF. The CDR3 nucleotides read TGTGCCTGGAGTGAGGGCGGGGGAGACACCGGGGAGCTGTTTTTT.

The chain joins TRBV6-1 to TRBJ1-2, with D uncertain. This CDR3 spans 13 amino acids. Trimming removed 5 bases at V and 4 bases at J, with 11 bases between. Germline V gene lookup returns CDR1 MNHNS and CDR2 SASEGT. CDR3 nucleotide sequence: TGTGCCAGCAGTAAGCAAGAATCCTATGGCTACACCTTC. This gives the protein CASSKQESYGYTF.

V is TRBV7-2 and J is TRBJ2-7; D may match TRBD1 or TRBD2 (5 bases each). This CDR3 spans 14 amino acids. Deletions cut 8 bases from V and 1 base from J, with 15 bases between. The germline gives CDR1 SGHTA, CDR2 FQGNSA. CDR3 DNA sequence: TGTGCCAGCTTTAGCGCAGGGAATTCCTACGAGCAGTACTTC. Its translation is CASFSAGNSYEQYF.

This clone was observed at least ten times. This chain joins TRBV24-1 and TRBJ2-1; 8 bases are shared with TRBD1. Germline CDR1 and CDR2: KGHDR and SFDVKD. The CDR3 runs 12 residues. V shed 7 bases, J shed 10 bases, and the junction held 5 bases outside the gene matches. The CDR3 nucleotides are TGTGCCACCAGCAAACAGGGGGACGAGCAGTTCTTC. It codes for CATSKQGDEQFF.

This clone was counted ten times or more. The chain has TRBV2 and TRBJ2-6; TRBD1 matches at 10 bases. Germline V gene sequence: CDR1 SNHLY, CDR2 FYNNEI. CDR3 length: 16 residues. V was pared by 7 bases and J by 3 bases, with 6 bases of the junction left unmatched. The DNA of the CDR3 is TGTGCCAGCACCCGGGACAGGGGTTTTGGGGCCAACGTCCTGACTTTC. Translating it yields CASTRDRGFGANVLTF.

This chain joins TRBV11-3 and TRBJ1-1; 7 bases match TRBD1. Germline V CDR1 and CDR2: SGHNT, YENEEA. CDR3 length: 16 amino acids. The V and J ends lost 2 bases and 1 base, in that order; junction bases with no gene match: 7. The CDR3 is CASSLRQGEGNTEAFF. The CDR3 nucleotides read TGTGCCAGCAGCTTACGACAGGGAGAGGGGAACACTGAAGCTTTCTTT.

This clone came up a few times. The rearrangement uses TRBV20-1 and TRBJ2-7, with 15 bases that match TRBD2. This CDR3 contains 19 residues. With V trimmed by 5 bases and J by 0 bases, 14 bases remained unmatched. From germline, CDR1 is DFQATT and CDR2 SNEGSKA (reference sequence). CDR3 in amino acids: CSAQAGLAGGAPSSYEQYF. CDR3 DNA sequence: TGCAGTGCTCAGGCGGGACTAGCGGGAGGCGCACCCAGCTCCTACGAGCAGTACTTC.

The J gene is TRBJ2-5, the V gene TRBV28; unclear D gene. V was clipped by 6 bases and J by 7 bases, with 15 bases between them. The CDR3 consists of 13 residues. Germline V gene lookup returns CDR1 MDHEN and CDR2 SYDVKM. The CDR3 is CASREGPLGTQYF. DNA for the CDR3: TGTGCCAGCAGGGAAGGACCGCTAGGGACCCAGTACTTC.

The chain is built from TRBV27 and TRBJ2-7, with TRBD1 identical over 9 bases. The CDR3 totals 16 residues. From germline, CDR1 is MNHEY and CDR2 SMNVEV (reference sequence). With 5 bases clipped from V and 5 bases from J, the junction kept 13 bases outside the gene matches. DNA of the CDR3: TGTGCCAGCAGTCTCAGCGTGGGGACAGGGTACCACGAGCAGTACTTC. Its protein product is CASSLSVGTGYHEQYF.